This TCR beta chain came from a study of blood T cells in healthy people across ages. Looking at the study overall: Roughly one uniquely barcoded beta molecule per two T cells was captured.

In the case of this clonotype: The antigen is undetermined.

Study findings and constraints: No one knew whether donors had CMV, which possibly confounded expanded clonotype changes. Long-lived donors exceeded aged donors in naive CD4+ cells and diversity. TCR beta diversity tracked closely with naive T cell percentage.

Combining a sample-barcoded 5' primer with a J-beta primer mix, a second PCR ran for about 7 to 11 cycles. TCRdb redid the calling of the 5' RACE reads with MiXCR, one entry per CDR3 protein. This table has about 1,400,000 distinct CDR3 sequences, roughly 40% appearing once. Germline CDR1 and CDR2: SEHNR and FQNEAQ (reference sequence). This CDR3 is 15 amino acids long. The J segment lost 1 base and the V segment lost 1 base, leaving 4 bases of the junction unmatched. This TCR derives from a woman aged 18-30 years in good health. V gene TRBV7-9 combines with J gene TRBJ2-7, with TRBD2 identical over 7 bases. The sequencing input was blood. CDR3 DNA sequence: TGTGCCAGCAGCTTAGATCCGGGACTATCCTACGAGCAGTACTTC. This gives the protein CASSLDPGLSYEQYF.